These 15 T cell receptor beta chains originate from one sample sequenced in a study of identical twins. One entry per CDR3 protein, called by TCRdb with MiXCR from the 5' RACE reads. Of some 790,000 distinct CDR3 sequences listed, around a sixth are singletons. This sample also appeared in a second study, on T cells expressing NK-cell markers.

The sample comprised PBMCs. All receptors come from a young woman in good health.

The V gene is TRBV18, the J gene TRBJ2-1, with 8 positions matching TRBD1. The V gene end was trimmed by 6 bases and the J gene end by 0 bases; junction bases not matched to a gene: 4. The CDR3 sequence is 15 residues long. Per the germline V gene, CDR1 is KGHSH and CDR2 is LQKENI. As DNA, the CDR3 is TGTGCCAGCTCTCATGGACAGGGCTCCTACAATGAGCAGTTCTTC. Protein sequence: CASSHGQGSYNEQFF.

This clonotype was observed a few times. In nucleotides, the CDR3 is TGTGCCACCATAGTTGGAAATGGCTACACCTTC. Translation: CATIVGNGYTF. V usage is TRBV24-1 and J usage is TRBJ1-2; D call uncertain. The V end was cut by 8 bases, the J end by 6 bases, with 9 bases between. The germline gives CDR1 KGHDR, CDR2 SFDVKD. The CDR3 is 11 residues long.

The V gene is TRBV14, the J gene TRBJ2-2; TRBD2 agrees at 8 bases. With 1 base clipped from V and 6 bases from J, the junction kept 10 bases outside the gene matches. In germline, CDR1 is SGHDN, CDR2 FVKESK. There are 17 residues in the CDR3. The CDR3 here is CASSQGRSGRSSGELFF. The CDR3 bases are TGTGCCAGCAGCCAAGGGCGAAGCGGGAGATCTTCCGGGGAGCTGTTTTTT. Full variable domain (outside the CDR3, taken from reference TRBV14 and TRBJ2-2): EAGVTQFPSHSVIEKGQTVTLRCDPISGHDNLYWYRRVMGKEIKFLLHFVKESKQDESGMPNNRFLAERTGGTYSTLKVQPAELEDSGVYFCASSQGRSGRSSGELFFGEGSRLTVL.

V gene TRBV5-1 combines with J gene TRBJ1-1; no clear D gene. This CDR3 is 14 amino acids long. V lost 1 base and J lost 1, with 8 bases in between. CDR1 and CDR2 from the germline V gene are SGHRS and YFSETQ. The CDR3 bases are TGCGCCAGCAGCTTGTTACAGACGAACACTGAAGCTTTCTTT. It encodes CASSLLQTNTEAFF.

J is TRBJ2-6 and V is TRBV6-5; no definite D call. Looked up from germline, CDR1 is MNHEY and CDR2 is SVGAGI. The CDR3 sequence is 15 residues long. V dropped 1 base and J dropped 0 bases, with 4 bases sitting between them. The CDR3 bases are TGTGCCAGCAGTTACTTCTCCTCTGGGGCCAACGTCCTGACTTTC. Its translation: CASSYFSSGANVLTF.

The sample holds a few counts of this clonotype. V usage is TRBV20-1 and J usage is TRBJ2-1; 7 positions match TRBD2. The J segment lost 1 base and the V segment lost 0 bases, leaving 6 bases of the junction unmatched. Germline V gives CDR1 DFQATT, CDR2 SNEGSKA (reference sequence). This CDR3 region has 16 residues. Here the CDR3 DNA reads TGCAGTGCTAGAGATAGGAGGCGGGGGTCCTACAATGAGCAGTTCTTC. Amino acid sequence: CSARDRRRGSYNEQFF.

This clonotype has more than one count but fewer than ten. The rearrangement uses TRBV7-3 and TRBJ2-3, with D uncertain. Germline CDR1 SGHTA, CDR2 FQGTGA. The CDR3 totals 15 residues. V was clipped by 5 bases and J by 1 base, with 13 bases between them. The CDR3 nucleotides read TGTGCCAGCAGCCAACTGCCCCTCGGCACAGATACGCAGTATTTT. Its protein is CASSQLPLGTDTQYF.

This clonotype was recorded a few times. This chain joins TRBV5-1 and TRBJ2-4, with 13 bases lining up with TRBD2. The V gene's germline CDR1 is SGHRS and CDR2 YFSETQ. This CDR3 spans 16 amino acids. Trimming cost V 3 bases and J 6 bases; bases outside gene matches: 6. In DNA, the CDR3 is TGCGCCAGCAGCTCACTAGCGGGGGGGCTTGGAAACATTCAGTACTTC. It encodes CASSSLAGGLGNIQYF.

A few counts support this clonotype. V usage is TRBV3-1 and J usage is TRBJ2-7; D is unresolved. This CDR3 is 17 amino acids long. Germline-derived CDR1 and CDR2 are LGHDT and YNNKEL (reference sequence). V dropped 0 bases and J dropped 0 bases, with 15 bases sitting between them. CDR3 nucleotides: TGTGCCAGCAGCCAAGAAATGCGACCCCTAAGCTCCTACGAGCAGTACTTC. This codes for CASSQEMRPLSSYEQYF.

The chain employs TRBV20-1 and TRBJ2-1; weak D call: TRBD2 (5 bases). Germline CDR1 reads DFQATT; CDR2 reads SNEGSKA (reference sequence). The V end lost 1 base, the J end lost 10 bases, and 17 bases lay between the germline ends. This CDR3 spans 14 amino acids. The CDR3 region is CSARVSLALGEQFF. DNA of the CDR3: TGCAGTGCTAGAGTCTCGCTAGCACTGGGGGAGCAGTTCTTC.

The sample holds a few counts of this clonotype. The chain has TRBV2 and TRBJ1-4; D not resolved. V gave up 6 bases and J gave up 8 bases, with 10 bases separating them. Germline V gene sequence: CDR1 SNHLY, CDR2 FYNNEI. The CDR3 consists of 12 residues. The CDR3 DNA reads as TGTGCCAGCAGGGACGTTGGGGAAAAACTGTTTTTT. Its protein is CASRDVGEKLFF.

The genes are TRBV5-1 and TRBJ2-5; TRBD1 might be the D (6 bases). Germline CDR1 is SGHRS and CDR2 is YFSETQ. This CDR3 contains 12 residues. Between the trimmed V and J ends, which lost 5 bases and 6 bases, there was a span of 11 bases. The CDR3 DNA follows: TGCGCCAGCAGTGGGGGCGCGAAGACCCAGTACTTC. Its translation is CASSGGAKTQYF.

The chain links TRBV10-1 to TRBJ2-5, with TRBD2 identical over 8 bases. With V trimmed by 6 bases and J by 7 bases, 10 bases remained unmatched. CDR1 WNHNN and CDR2 SYGVQD come from the germline V gene (reference sequence). The CDR3 has 14 amino acids. CDR3 amino acids: CASSPRRGGGTQYF. The CDR3, as DNA: TGCGCCAGCAGCCCCCGACGGGGGGGGGGGACCCAGTACTTC.

This clonotype was seen only a few times. This chain uses TRBV6-5 with TRBJ2-6; maybe TRBD1 (5 bases). The CDR3 is 19 residues long. Trimming left V 0 bases short and J 0 bases short, with 15 bases between. CDR1 is MNHEY and CDR2 is SVGAGI in the germline V gene. The CDR3, as DNA: TGTGCCAGCAGTTACTCGAGGCGACAGTCCTTCTCTGGGGCCAACGTCCTGACTTTC. This gives the protein CASSYSRRQSFSGANVLTF.

This clonotype was detected a few times. The V call is TRBV7-9, the J call TRBJ2-1, with unresolved D. The germline V gene has CDR1 SEHNR and CDR2 FQNEAQ (reference sequence). V dropped 3 bases and J dropped 4 bases, with 10 bases sitting between them. This CDR3 is 14 amino acids long. This CDR3 reads CASSLDGVYNEQFF. Here the CDR3 DNA reads TGTGCCAGCAGCTTGGATGGAGTATACAATGAGCAGTTCTTC.